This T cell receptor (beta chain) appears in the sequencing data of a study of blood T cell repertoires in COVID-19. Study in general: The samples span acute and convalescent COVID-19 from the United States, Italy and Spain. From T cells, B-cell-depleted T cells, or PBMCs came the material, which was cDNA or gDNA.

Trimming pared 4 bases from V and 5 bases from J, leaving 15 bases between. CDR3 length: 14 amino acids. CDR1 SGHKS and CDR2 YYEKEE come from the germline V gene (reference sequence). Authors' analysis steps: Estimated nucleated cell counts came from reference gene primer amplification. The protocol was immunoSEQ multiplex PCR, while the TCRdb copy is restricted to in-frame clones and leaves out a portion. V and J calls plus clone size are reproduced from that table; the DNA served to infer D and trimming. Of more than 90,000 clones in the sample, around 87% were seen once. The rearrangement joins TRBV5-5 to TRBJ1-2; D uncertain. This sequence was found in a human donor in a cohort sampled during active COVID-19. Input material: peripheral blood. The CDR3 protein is CASSRRPPEYGYTF. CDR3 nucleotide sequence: TGTGCCAGCAGCCGACGACCTCCGGAGTATGGCTACACCTTC.